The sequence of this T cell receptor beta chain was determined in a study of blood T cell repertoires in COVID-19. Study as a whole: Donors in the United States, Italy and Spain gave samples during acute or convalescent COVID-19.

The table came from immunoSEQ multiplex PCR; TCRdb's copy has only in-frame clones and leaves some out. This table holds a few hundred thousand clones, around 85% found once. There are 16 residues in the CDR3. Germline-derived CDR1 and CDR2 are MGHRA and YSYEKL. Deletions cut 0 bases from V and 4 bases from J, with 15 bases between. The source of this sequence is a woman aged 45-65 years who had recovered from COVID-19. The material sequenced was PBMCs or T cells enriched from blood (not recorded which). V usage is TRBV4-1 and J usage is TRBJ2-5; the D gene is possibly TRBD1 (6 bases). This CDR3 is CASSQDGSGVGETQYF. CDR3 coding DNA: TGCGCCAGCAGCCAAGATGGGTCAGGGGTAGGAGAGACCCAGTACTTC.